This T cell receptor beta chain emerged from a study of cytomegalovirus exposure and HLA in healthy donors. The PCR contained 60 Vbeta and 13 Jbeta primers. This table comes from immunoSEQ multiplex PCR, and its TCRdb copy is limited to in-frame clones, with some not included. The table has more than 95,000 clones, approximately 80% seen once. CDR1 and CDR2 (germline): SGHRS, YFSETQ. The CDR3 runs to 14 residues. Between the trimmed V and J ends, which lost 0 bases and 7 bases, there was a span of 11 bases. The V and J genes are TRBV5-1 and TRBJ2-1; D perhaps matches TRBD1 (6 bases). Input material: PBMCs. This clonotype originated in a young man in good health and CMV-seronegative. The CDR3 reads CASSLGTQGNEQFF. The CDR3 nucleotides are TGCGCCAGCAGCTTGGGGACCCAGGGGAATGAGCAGTTCTTC.